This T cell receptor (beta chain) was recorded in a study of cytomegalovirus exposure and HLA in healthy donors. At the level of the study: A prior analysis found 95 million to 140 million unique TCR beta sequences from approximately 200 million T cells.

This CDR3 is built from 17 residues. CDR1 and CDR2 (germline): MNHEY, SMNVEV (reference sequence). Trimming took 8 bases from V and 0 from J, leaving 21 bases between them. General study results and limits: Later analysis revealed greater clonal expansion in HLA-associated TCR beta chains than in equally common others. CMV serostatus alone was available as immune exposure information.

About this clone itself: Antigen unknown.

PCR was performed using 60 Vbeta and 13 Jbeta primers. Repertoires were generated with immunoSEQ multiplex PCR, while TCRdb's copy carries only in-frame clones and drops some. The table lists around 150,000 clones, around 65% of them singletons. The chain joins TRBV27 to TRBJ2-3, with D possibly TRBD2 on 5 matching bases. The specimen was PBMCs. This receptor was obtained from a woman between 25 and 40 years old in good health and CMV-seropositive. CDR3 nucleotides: TGTGCCAGCCACCCGCCGGGAAAGCTTCCTAGCACAGATACGCAGTATTTT. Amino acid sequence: CASHPPGKLPSTDTQYF.